The 25 T cell receptor beta chains presented below share a single source sample, sequenced in a study of blood T cell repertoires in COVID-19. The data were produced by immunoSEQ multiplex PCR, yet TCRdb's version contains in-frame clones alone and is incomplete. The sample records roughly 200,000 clones, 85% being singletons. The sample comprised PBMCs or T cells enriched from blood (not recorded which). Every receptor here comes from a man aged 40-49 years who had recovered from COVID-19.

This chain uses TRBV6-2 or TRBV6-3 with TRBJ2-1; D gene uncertain. CDR1 and CDR2 from the germline V gene are MNHEY and SVGEGT. This CDR3 has 15 amino acids. V lost 2 bases, J lost 3 bases, and 11 bases lay in between. The chain's CDR3 is CASSYALVYYNEQFF. The CDR3, as DNA: TGTGCCAGCAGTTACGCGCTAGTGTACTACAATGAGCAGTTCTTC.

V and J are TRBV2 and TRBJ2-3; 7 bases are a match to TRBD2. Germline-derived CDR1 and CDR2 are SNHLY and FYNNEI. The CDR3 contains 14 residues. With V trimmed by 6 bases and J by 0 bases, 3 bases remained unmatched. In DNA, the CDR3 is TGTGCCAGCAGAGCGGGATCTAGCACAGATACGCAGTATTTT. Its translation: CASRAGSSTDTQYF.

This chain joins TRBV3-1 (or the pseudogene TRBV3-2) and TRBJ2-3; no reliable D call. The CDR3 runs 13 residues. V lost 1 base and J 0 bases, leaving 2 bases between the germline ends. Germline loops: CDR1 LGHDT, CDR2 YNNKEL (reference sequence). The CDR3 coding sequence is TGTGCCAGCAGCCAAGTAAGCACAGATACGCAGTATTTT. Protein: CASSQVSTDTQYF.

The chain combines TRBV10-3 with TRBJ1-6; D not certain. From germline, CDR1 is ENHRY and CDR2 SYGVKD. This CDR3 spans 13 amino acids. V shed 10 bases and J shed 7 bases, with 14 bases lying between them. The CDR3 is CATVGRLNSPLHF. As DNA, the CDR3 is TGTGCCACCGTAGGGAGGCTCAATTCACCCCTCCACTTT.

This clone was counted a single time. This rearrangement joins TRBV5-1 to TRBJ2-1; the match to TRBD2 covers 9 bases. The CDR3 is 17 amino acids. CDR1 SGHRS and CDR2 YFSETQ come from the germline V gene. The V and J ends lost 2 bases and 3 bases, in that order; junction bases with no gene match: 9. CDR3 region: CASSFGSGSIIYNEQFF. The DNA of the CDR3 is TGCGCCAGCAGCTTTGGTAGCGGGAGTATAATCTACAATGAGCAGTTCTTC.

The chain couples TRBV25-1 to TRBJ2-7; weak D call: TRBD2 (7 bases). Trimming removed 4 bases from V and 2 bases from J, with 12 bases in between. This CDR3 has 14 residues. Germline CDR1 MGHDK, CDR2 SYGVNS. The CDR3 DNA reads TGTGCCAGCAGTGGTAAGGGGGGGACCTACGAGCAGTACTTC. It codes for CASSGKGGTYEQYF.

This clone has only a few counts. This chain connects TRBV4-1 to TRBJ2-7, with TRBD1 matching 8 bases. The CDR3 has 15 residues. V shed 1 base and J 3 bases; nucleotides not matched to a gene: 5. Per germline, CDR1 MGHRA and CDR2 YSYEKL. CDR3 in amino acids: CASSQVRDRGYEQYF. CDR3 bases: TGCGCCAGCAGCCAAGTACGCGACAGGGGCTACGAGCAGTACTTC.

The V gene is TRBV5-1, the J gene TRBJ1-2; D remains unclear. The CDR3 runs to 14 residues. Germline lookup yields CDR1 SGHRS and CDR2 YFSETQ. The ends were cut back, 4 bases at V and 1 base at J, with 11 bases in the middle. DNA of the CDR3: TGCGCCAGCAGCGTAGGCCAGGATAACTATGGCTACACCTTC. It codes for CASSVGQDNYGYTF.

The chain carries TRBV28 and TRBJ2-7, with 7 positions matching TRBD1. CDR1 MDHEN and CDR2 SYDVKM come from the germline V gene. Trimming took 5 bases from V and 0 from J; bases not matched to a gene: 7. There are 15 residues in the CDR3. CDR3: CASSEGGSSSYEQYF. CDR3 nucleotides: TGTGCCAGCAGTGAAGGGGGCTCAAGCTCCTACGAGCAGTACTTC.

The chain carries TRBV5-1 and TRBJ1-1; D unclear. Germline assignment: CDR1 SGHRS and CDR2 YFSETQ. There are 15 residues in the CDR3. The V end was cut by 0 bases, the J end by 4 bases, with 13 bases between. CDR3 DNA: TGCGCCAGCAGCTTGGAGGGAGTGCGGAGCACTGAAGCTTTCTTT. This gives the protein CASSLEGVRSTEAFF.

The chain carries TRBV7-8 and TRBJ2-1, with 14 bases identical to TRBD2. V dropped 5 bases and J dropped 5; count of bases not matched to a gene: 5. CDR1 and CDR2 (germline): SGHVS, FQNEAQ. The CDR3 is 16 amino acids. The CDR3 DNA is TGTGCCAGCAGCCCCGGGACTAGCGGGGGAGACAATGAGCAGTTCTTC. The encoded protein is CASSPGTSGGDNEQFF. The whole variable domain, remainder taken from reference TRBV7-8 and TRBJ2-1, is GAGVSQSPRYKVAKRGQDVALRCDPISGHVSLFWYQQALGQGPEFLTYFQNEAQLDKSGLPSDRFFAERPEGSVSTLKIQRTQQEDSAVYLCASSPGTSGGDNEQFFGPGTRLTVL.

The chain uses TRBV7-2 and TRBJ2-7; 8 bases fit TRBD2. CDR3 length: 15 residues. With V trimmed by 5 bases and J by 3 bases, 9 bases remained unmatched. CDR1 and CDR2 (germline): SGHTA, FQGNSA. The CDR3 sequence: CASSLEGTRNYEQYF. CDR3 DNA: TGTGCCAGCAGCCTTGAGGGGACTAGGAACTACGAGCAGTACTTC. Drawing the rest from reference TRBV7-2 and TRBJ2-7, the complete variable domain is GAGVSQSPSNKVTEKGKDVELRCDPISGHTALYWYRQSLGQGLEFLIYFQGNSAPDKSGLPSDRFSAERTGGSVSTLTIQRTQQEDSAVYLCASSLEGTRNYEQYFGPGTRLTVT.

The chain combines TRBV5-1 with TRBJ2-7, with TRBD2 matching 10 bases. J lost 0 bases, V lost 1 base, and 10 bases had no gene match. In germline, CDR1 is SGHRS, CDR2 YFSETQ. The CDR3 runs to 18 residues. CDR3 in amino acids: CASSLSSGRGINSYEQYF. Here the CDR3 DNA reads TGCGCCAGCAGCTTGAGCAGCGGGAGGGGAATCAACTCCTACGAGCAGTACTTC.

This chain uses TRBV7-2 with TRBJ2-1, with TRBD2 matching over 7 bases. Germline loops: CDR1 SGHTA, CDR2 FQGNSA. V lost 6 bases, J lost 3 bases, and 5 bases stayed unmatched. This CDR3 contains 14 residues. CDR3 amino acids: CASRGGSVYNEQFF. The CDR3 nucleotides are TGTGCCAGCAGGGGCGGGAGCGTCTACAATGAGCAGTTCTTC.

The rearrangement uses TRBV27 and TRBJ1-1; no clear D gene. Per germline, CDR1 MNHEY and CDR2 SMNVEV (reference sequence). V was trimmed by 0 bases and J by 1 base, leaving 12 bases between them. This CDR3 has 16 amino acids. The DNA for the CDR3 is TGTGCCAGCAGTTTATCGAGCTCGGTTCGGAACACTGAAGCTTTCTTT. Amino acids: CASSLSSSVRNTEAFF.

The gene calls are TRBV29-1 and TRBJ1-3; D is ambiguous. The CDR3 length is 14 residues. The ends were cut back, 7 bases at V and 2 bases at J, with 15 bases in the middle. CDR1 and CDR2 (germline): SQVTM, ANQGSEA. CDR3 in DNA: TGCAGCGCAGAAGTTAGCGGAGCTGGAAACACCATATATTTT. Residues: CSAEVSGAGNTIYF.

The chain couples TRBV24-1 to TRBJ1-3; D gene ambiguous. The germline V gene encodes CDR1 KGHDR and CDR2 SFDVKD. V lost 4 bases and J 2 bases, leaving 11 bases between the germline ends. The CDR3 totals 15 residues. The CDR3 region is CATSDQTETGNTIYF. The CDR3 coding sequence is TGTGCCACCAGTGACCAAACAGAAACTGGAAACACCATATATTTT.

This rearrangement joins TRBV18 to TRBJ2-1; the match to TRBD2 covers 12 bases. CDR1 and CDR2 (germline): KGHSH, LQKENI. Trimming removed 8 bases from V and 7 bases from J; junction bases left unmatched: 3. The CDR3 loop spans 13 amino acids. CDR3 in DNA: TGTGCCAGCGCGGGACTAGCGGGTAATGAGCAGTTCTTC. Encoded protein: CASAGLAGNEQFF.

The V and J genes are TRBV3-1 (or the pseudogene TRBV3-2) and TRBJ2-3; a possible D gene is TRBD2 (6 bases). Trimming took 0 bases from V and 3 from J, leaving 10 bases between them. Looked up from germline, CDR1 is LGHDT and CDR2 is YNNKEL (reference sequence). This CDR3 has 15 residues. Here the CDR3 reads CASSQDSGVTDTQYF. CDR3 nucleotide sequence: TGTGCCAGCAGCCAAGATTCGGGAGTTACAGATACGCAGTATTTT.

The chain couples TRBV6-5 to TRBJ2-2; D might be TRBD1 (5 bases). Germline CDR1 is MNHEY and CDR2 is SVGAGI. Trimming left V 5 bases short and J 3 bases short, with 10 bases between. The CDR3 runs 14 residues. In nucleotides, the CDR3 is TGTGCCAGCAGTCACATCAGGGACACCGGGGAGCTGTTTTTT. It is translated as CASSHIRDTGELFF.

The chain employs TRBV27 and TRBJ2-7; 11 nucleotides agree with TRBD2. This CDR3 is built from 15 residues. The germline CDR1 and CDR2 sequences are MNHEY and SMNVEV (reference sequence). V lost 5 bases, J lost 4 bases, and 7 bases stayed unmatched. CDR3 bases: TGTGCCAGCAGTGTCCGACTAGCGGGAAGGTACGAGCAGTACTTC. Its protein is CASSVRLAGRYEQYF.

This chain joins TRBV5-4 and TRBJ2-3; D gene ambiguous. CDR1 is SGHNT and CDR2 is YYREEE in the germline V gene (reference sequence). The CDR3 is 14 residues long. V dropped 1 base and J dropped 2 bases, with 8 bases sitting between them. The CDR3 coding sequence is TGTGCCAGCAGCTTGAACCAGTACACAGATACGCAGTATTTT. Its protein is CASSLNQYTDTQYF.

The rearrangement uses TRBV6-2 or TRBV6-3 and TRBJ1-2; D uncertain. The V end was cut by 0 bases, the J end by 5 bases, with 16 bases between. This CDR3 region has 16 residues. Germline V gives CDR1 MNHEY, CDR2 SVGEGT. The CDR3 DNA follows: TGTGCCAGCAGTTACTCCACAGCCGGTAGGAAATATGGCTACACCTTC. It is translated as CASSYSTAGRKYGYTF.

The chain links TRBV29-1 to TRBJ2-2; 7 nucleotides agree with TRBD2. CDR1 and CDR2 (germline): SQVTM, ANQGSEA. There are 11 residues in the CDR3. J gave up 5 bases and V 6 bases, and 0 bases lay outside the gene matches. CDR3 nucleotide sequence: TGCAGCGTCGGGGGGACCGGGGAGCTGTTTTTT. As protein: CSVGGTGELFF.

J is TRBJ2-3 and V is TRBV29-1; possible D gene TRBD2, 6 bases. The CDR3 is 16 amino acids. Germline CDR1 SQVTM, CDR2 ANQGSEA. Trimming took off 4 bases at V and 2 bases at J, with 19 bases between the two ends. The CDR3 loop reads CSVARATSSITDTQYF. CDR3 coding DNA: TGCAGCGTTGCGAGAGCCACTAGCAGCATCACAGATACGCAGTATTTT.